These 11 T cell receptor beta chains originate from one sample sequenced in a study of OX40 agonist ivuxolimab in advanced cancers. The protocol was immunoSEQ multiplex PCR, while the TCRdb copy is restricted to in-frame clones and leaves out a portion. The sample gives approximately 71,000 clones, around four fifths of which show up once; around 9.9% is in the top ten. The specimen comprised CD4+ or CD8+ T cells sorted from blood, sampled in a trial of the OX40 agonist ivuxolimab. The receptors were gathered from an adult with an advanced solid tumor such as melanoma, head and neck, liver or kidney cancer.

The gene calls are TRBV11-2 and TRBJ2-2; TRBD2 might be the D (6 bases). The CDR3 sequence is 15 residues long. V lost 7 bases and J 5 bases, leaving 17 bases between the germline ends. Germline V gene data show CDR1 as SGHAT and CDR2 as FQNNGV. The CDR3 sequence: CASTVRGFDTGELFF. DNA of the CDR3: TGTGCCAGCACCGTACGGGGGTTTGATACCGGGGAGCTGTTTTTT.

V is TRBV10-1 and J is TRBJ2-3; a possible D gene is TRBD1 (6 bases). This CDR3 has 13 residues. Germline CDR1 and CDR2: WNHNN and SYGVQD (reference sequence). Between the trimmed V and J ends, which lost 7 bases and 6 bases, there was a span of 14 bases. The CDR3 is CASNRVVGDTQYF. The CDR3 DNA reads as TGCGCCAGCAACAGGGTTGTGGGGGATACGCAGTATTTT.

This clone showed up just a few times. The chain links TRBV27 to TRBJ2-7; D might be TRBD1 or TRBD2, each matching 5 bases. V lost 3 bases to trimming and J lost 4 bases, with 10 bases between them. There are 13 residues in the CDR3. CDR1 is MNHEY and CDR2 is SMNVEV in the germline V gene (reference sequence). In DNA, the CDR3 is TGTGCCAGCAGTTTCTCCAGGGAGTACGAGCAGTACTTC. This encodes CASSFSREYEQYF.

V and J are TRBV18 and TRBJ2-1; 9 bases are shared with TRBD1. Germline CDR1 and CDR2: KGHSH and LQKENI. V lost 5 bases and J lost 7; bases outside the gene matches: 6. The CDR3 runs 14 residues. The CDR3 region has the DNA TGTGCCAGCTCAATGGACAGGGGAGGAAATGAGCAGTTCTTC. Amino acid sequence: CASSMDRGGNEQFF.

In DNA, the CDR3 is TGTGCCAGCTCACCACTCGCTATTCAGGGTAGCAATCAGCCCCAGCATTTT. Its translation is CASSPLAIQGSNQPQHF. V gene TRBV18 combines with J gene TRBJ1-5; D possibly corresponds to TRBD1 (5 bases). The CDR3 has 17 residues. Germline V lookup: CDR1 KGHSH, CDR2 LQKENI. Trimming removed 1 base at V and 0 bases at J, with 13 bases between.

V gene TRBV28 combines with J gene TRBJ1-2; TRBD1 aligns across 9 bases. Germline V gene lookup returns CDR1 MDHEN and CDR2 SYDVKM. V gave up 7 bases and J gave up 1 base; unmatched junction bases: 7. CDR3 length: 15 residues. CDR3 amino acids: CASKGRGQGNYGYTF. Written as DNA, the CDR3 is TGTGCCAGCAAGGGTAGGGGACAGGGTAACTATGGCTACACCTTC.

The rearrangement joins TRBV19 to TRBJ1-3; D not resolved. V lost 5 bases to trimming and J lost 4 bases, with 12 bases between them. This CDR3 region has 14 residues. Germline V gene data show CDR1 as LNHDA and CDR2 as SQIVND (reference sequence). DNA for the CDR3: TGTGCCAGTAGTTTGGCCGGGCCCGGAAACACCATATATTTT. This encodes CASSLAGPGNTIYF.

The chain has TRBV11-2 and TRBJ2-2; D is ambiguous. V shed 1 base and J shed 6 bases, with 9 bases lying between them. The CDR3 contains 14 residues. Germline CDR1 reads SGHAT; CDR2 reads FQNNGV. In DNA, the CDR3 is TGTGCCAGCAGCTTAGCTAGGTTATCCGGGGAGCTGTTTTTT. Its protein product is CASSLARLSGELFF.

The chain uses TRBV7-3 and TRBJ2-3; possibly TRBD1 or TRBD2 for D (5 bases each). V dropped 2 bases and J dropped 0 bases, with 9 bases sitting between them. Germline V lookup: CDR1 SGHTA, CDR2 FQGTGA. This CDR3 is 15 amino acids long. This chain's CDR3 is CASSLQGPSTDTQYF. The CDR3 DNA sequence: TGTGCCAGCAGCTTACAGGGACCTAGCACAGATACGCAGTATTTT.

The chain is built from TRBV4-1 and TRBJ2-6, with 9 bases identical to TRBD1. The CDR3 length is 19 residues. Germline CDR1 and CDR2: MGHRA and YSYEKL. V shed 2 bases and J 2 bases; nucleotides not matched to a gene: 10. This CDR3 is CASSQTGFGTGTGANVLTF. The CDR3 nucleotides are TGCGCCAGCAGCCAAACCGGTTTCGGGACAGGGACTGGGGCCAACGTCCTGACTTTC.

V gene TRBV9 combines with J gene TRBJ2-2, with D possibly called TRBD1 or TRBD2 (5 bases each). The CDR3 has 14 amino acids. The germline V gene encodes CDR1 SGDLS and CDR2 YYNGEE. Trimming stripped 1 base from V and 3 bases from J, with 7 bases between. CDR3 coding DNA: TGTGCCAGCAGCGTACAGGGACACACCGGGGAGCTGTTTTTT. Protein: CASSVQGHTGELFF.